The present T cell receptor beta chain was sequenced within a study of blood T cell repertoires in COVID-19. This clone was seen a single time. Original data processing: Amplification from reference gene primers served as the basis for estimated nucleated cell counts. The method was immunoSEQ multiplex PCR; TCRdb's version includes in-frame clones alone and lacks a portion of them. Clonal size and the V and J genes are those of that table, whereas D and trimming came from the DNA. This sample has about 380,000 clones; around 85% occur once, and the top ten carry roughly 3.7%. This receptor was taken from a woman aged 18-29 years with acute or convalescent COVID-19. Sequenced input: peripheral blood.

The CDR3 here is CASSLRQLNTGELFF. In nucleotides, the CDR3 is TGTGCCAGCAGCCTTCGACAGTTAAACACCGGGGAGCTGTTTTTT. The chain has TRBV3-1 (or the pseudogene TRBV3-2) and TRBJ2-2; a possible D gene is TRBD1 (5 bases). This CDR3 contains 15 residues. With 4 bases removed from V and 2 bases from J, the gap between germline ends came to 11 bases. Germline V CDR1 and CDR2: LGHDT, YNNKEL (reference sequence).